A single T cell receptor beta chain is shown here with its context. CDR3 size: 14 residues. Per germline, CDR1 GTSNPN and CDR2 SVGIG (reference sequence). V was shortened by 8 bases and J by 1 base, with 14 bases between the two germline ends. The authors' processing: Quantification of nucleated cells was approximated via reference gene primer amplification. The protocol was immunoSEQ multiplex PCR, while the TCRdb copy is restricted to in-frame clones and leaves out a portion. The V and J calls and the clone size are those of that table, but D and trimming were determined from the DNA. The table records 110,000 to 150,000 clones, 84% of them present only once. The data derive from a study of blood T cell repertoires in COVID-19. Study in general: Acute-phase and convalescent COVID-19 samples originated in the United States, Italy and Spain. PBMCs, B-cell-depleted T cells, or T cells were the source of the cDNA or gDNA that made up the material.

Sequenced input: peripheral blood. The chain carries TRBV30 and TRBJ2-2, with TRBD2 as a possible D gene (6 bases). The receptor's source is a man aged 60 to 75 with active or convalescent COVID-19. DNA for the CDR3: TGTGCCGGAGCTGGAGGGTTGAACACCGGGGAGCTGTTTTTT. Translated: CAGAGGLNTGELFF.